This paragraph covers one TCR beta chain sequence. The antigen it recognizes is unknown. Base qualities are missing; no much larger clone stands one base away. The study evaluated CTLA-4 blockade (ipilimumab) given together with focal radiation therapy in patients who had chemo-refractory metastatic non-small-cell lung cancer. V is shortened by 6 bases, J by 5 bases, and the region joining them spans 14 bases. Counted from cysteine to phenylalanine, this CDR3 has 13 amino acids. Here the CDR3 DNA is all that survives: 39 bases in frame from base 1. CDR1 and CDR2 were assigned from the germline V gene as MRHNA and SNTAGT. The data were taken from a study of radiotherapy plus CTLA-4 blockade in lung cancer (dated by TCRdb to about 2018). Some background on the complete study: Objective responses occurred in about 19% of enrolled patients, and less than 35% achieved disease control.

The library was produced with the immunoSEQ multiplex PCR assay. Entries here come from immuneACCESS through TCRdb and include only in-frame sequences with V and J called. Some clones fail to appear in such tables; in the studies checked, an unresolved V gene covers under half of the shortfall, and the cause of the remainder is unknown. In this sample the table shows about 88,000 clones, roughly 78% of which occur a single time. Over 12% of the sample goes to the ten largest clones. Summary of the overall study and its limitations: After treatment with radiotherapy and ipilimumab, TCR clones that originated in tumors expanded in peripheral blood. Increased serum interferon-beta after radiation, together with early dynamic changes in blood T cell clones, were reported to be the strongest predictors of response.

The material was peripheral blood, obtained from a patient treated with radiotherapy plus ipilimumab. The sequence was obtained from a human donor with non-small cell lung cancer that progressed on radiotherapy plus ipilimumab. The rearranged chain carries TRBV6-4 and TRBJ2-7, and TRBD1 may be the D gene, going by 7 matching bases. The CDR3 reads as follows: CASRDSRGDEQYF. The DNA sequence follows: TGTGCCAGCAGGGATTCCAGGGGGGACGAGCAGTACTTC.